Below, 18 T cell receptor beta chains from the same sample are listed, as sequenced in a study of graft-versus-host responses after intestinal transplantation. No cognate antigen is known for these TCRs. Assay: immunoSEQ multiplex PCR; the TCRdb copy retains only in-frame clones and omits some. The repertoire holds about 120,000 clones, with around nine tenths as singletons. The sequencing used unstimulated CD4+ T cells sorted from spleen or lymph node cells, collected before intestinal transplant. All receptors come from a human donor who received an intestinal transplant.

V is TRBV11-3 and J is TRBJ2-2; unclear D gene. Trimming removed 3 bases at V and 7 bases at J, with 6 bases between. The germline CDR1 and CDR2 sequences are SGHNT and YENEEA. This CDR3 has 12 residues. The CDR3 region has the DNA TGTGCCAGCAGCTTCGGTGGCGGGGAGCTGTTTTTT. As protein: CASSFGGGELFF. The full variable domain, its missing parts supplied by reference TRBV11-3 and TRBJ2-2, is EAGVVQSPRYKIIEKKQPVAFWCNPISGHNTLYWYLQNLGQGPELLIRYENEEAVDDSQLPKDRFSAERLKGVDSTLKIQPAELGDSAVYLCASSFGGGELFFGEGSRLTVL.

The chain couples TRBV5-1 to TRBJ1-1; D is uncertain. The V and J ends lost 0 bases and 3 bases respectively, with 9 bases between them. The CDR3 consists of 14 residues. Germline V gene lookup returns CDR1 SGHRS and CDR2 YFSETQ. The CDR3 loop is CASSLDIRDTEAFF. The CDR3 DNA reads as TGCGCCAGCAGCTTGGACATTCGGGACACTGAAGCTTTCTTT.

This chain connects TRBV5-6 to TRBJ2-7; a weak D match, TRBD1 (6 bases). Germline-derived CDR1 and CDR2 are SGHDT and YYEEEE. This CDR3 region has 15 residues. V shed 1 base and J shed 6 bases, with 17 bases lying between them. Here the CDR3 reads CASSLMQGMVSEQYF. The CDR3 DNA reads TGTGCCAGCAGCTTGATGCAGGGGATGGTTAGCGAGCAGTACTTC.

This clone has just one count. V is TRBV27 and J is TRBJ1-2; 7 positions agree with TRBD1. This CDR3 is 15 amino acids long. V shed 1 base, J shed 2 bases, and the junction held 4 bases outside the gene matches. Germline V gives CDR1 MNHEY, CDR2 SMNVEV (reference sequence). CDR3 sequence reads: CASSLLRGPNYGYTF. The CDR3 nucleotides are TGTGCCAGCAGTTTATTGAGGGGGCCGAACTATGGCTACACCTTC.

The V gene is TRBV27, the J gene TRBJ1-2, with 10 bases lining up with TRBD1. The CDR3 runs 14 residues. The germline V gene has CDR1 MNHEY and CDR2 SMNVEV (reference sequence). V was clipped by 5 bases and J by 4 bases; unmatched bases: 4. The CDR3 reads CASSPRTGGYGYTF. The CDR3 DNA is TGTGCCAGCAGTCCCCGGACAGGGGGCTATGGCTACACCTTC.

In its sample, this clone was seen a few times. CDR3 nucleotides: TGTGCCAGCAGCCGGGACAGGGGCTACGAGCAGTACTTC. Its translation is CASSRDRGYEQYF. The chain combines TRBV2 with TRBJ2-7, with 10 bases lining up with TRBD1. There are 13 residues in the CDR3. V lost 6 bases to trimming and J lost 3 bases; unmatched junction nucleotides: 2. Germline CDR1 and CDR2: SNHLY and FYNNEI.

The genes are TRBV7-9 and TRBJ1-2; 7 positions agree with TRBD1. The CDR3 contains 13 residues. Germline V gene lookup returns CDR1 SEHNR and CDR2 FQNEAQ (reference sequence). V shed 1 base, J shed 4 bases, and the junction held 0 bases outside the gene matches. The CDR3 loop is CASSLGTGYGYTF. The CDR3, as DNA: TGTGCCAGCAGCTTAGGGACAGGCTATGGCTACACCTTC. The full variable domain, in which reference TRBV7-9 and TRBJ1-2 provide the parts outside the CDR3, is DTGVSQNPRHKITKRGQNVTFRCDPISEHNRLYWYRQTLGQGPEFLTYFQNEAQLEKSRLLSDRFSAERPKGSFSTLEIQRTEQGDSAMYLCASSLGTGYGYTFGSGTRLTVV.

This clone was detected once. The V and J genes are TRBV28 and TRBJ1-5; perhaps TRBD1 as D (5 bases). Looked up from germline, CDR1 is MDHEN and CDR2 is SYDVKM. V shed 1 base and J shed 6 bases, with 13 bases lying between them. This CDR3 is built from 15 residues. In DNA form, the CDR3 reads TGTGCCAGCAGTTTATCGGGAGAGGGGAGTCAGCCCCAGCATTTT. Translating it yields CASSLSGEGSQPQHF.

The chain combines TRBV19 with TRBJ2-3; D is unclear. V lost 1 base and J lost 0, with 5 bases in between. Germline lookup yields CDR1 LNHDA and CDR2 SQIVND (reference sequence). The CDR3 totals 14 residues. For the CDR3, the DNA is TGTGCCAGTAGTATAGCCCAGAGCACAGATACGCAGTATTTT. As protein: CASSIAQSTDTQYF.

This chain uses TRBV5-6 with TRBJ2-1, with 12 bases aligning to TRBD1. V shed 4 bases, J shed 4 bases, and the junction held 6 bases outside the gene matches. CDR1 and CDR2 from the germline V gene are SGHDT and YYEEEE. The CDR3 sequence is 16 residues long. For the CDR3, the DNA is TGTGCCAGCAGCCCCGGGACAGGGGGCGCGTACAATGAGCAGTTCTTC. This translates into CASSPGTGGAYNEQFF.

This clone was counted once. V usage is TRBV27 and J usage is TRBJ2-7; 9 bases agree with TRBD1. V gave up 0 bases and J gave up 2 bases; unmatched junction bases: 2. Germline V CDR1 and CDR2: MNHEY, SMNVEV (reference sequence). This CDR3 has 15 residues. The CDR3 nucleotides are TGTGCCAGCAGTTTATCCGGGACAGGGACCTACGAGCAGTACTTC. This sequence encodes CASSLSGTGTYEQYF.

This clone is a singleton in its sample. The CDR3 DNA follows: TGCGCCAGCAGCCGATTGGGACTTTCAAGCTCCTACAATGAGCAGTTCTTC. As protein: CASSRLGLSSSYNEQFF. The chain has TRBV4-1 and TRBJ2-1, with D possibly being TRBD2 (6 bases). Germline loops: CDR1 MGHRA, CDR2 YSYEKL. V lost 4 bases and J lost 0, with 16 bases in between. The CDR3 has 17 amino acids.

In its sample, this clone was seen once. The chain links TRBV11-3 to TRBJ2-2, with D possibly being TRBD2 (6 bases). The ends were cut back, 1 base at V and 3 bases at J, with 12 bases in the middle. This CDR3 spans 16 amino acids. Germline V gives CDR1 SGHNT, CDR2 YENEEA. CDR3: CASSLAGSRDTGELFF. CDR3 in DNA: TGTGCCAGCAGCTTAGCCGGGAGCCGGGACACCGGGGAGCTGTTTTTT.

The chain is built from TRBV2 and TRBJ2-4; a possible D gene is TRBD2 (5 bases). Per the germline V gene, CDR1 is SNHLY and CDR2 is FYNNEI. With 8 bases removed from V and 6 bases from J, the gap between germline ends came to 17 bases. The CDR3 is 14 amino acids. CDR3 residues: CASLRRGFANIQYF. In DNA form, the CDR3 reads TGTGCCAGCCTACGACGGGGATTTGCAAACATTCAGTACTTC.

This rearrangement joins TRBV2 to TRBJ2-3, with 14 bases aligning to TRBD2. The CDR3 runs to 16 residues. Unmatched junction bases numbered 5, after V lost 6 bases and J lost 3 bases. Germline values: CDR1 SNHLY, CDR2 FYNNEI. The DNA of the CDR3 is TGTGCCAGCAGGGGACTAGCGGGAGTTCGGACAGATACGCAGTATTTT. It codes for CASRGLAGVRTDTQYF.

The chain is built from TRBV6-5 and TRBJ2-1, with D maybe TRBD2 (6 bases). The length of the CDR3 is 12 residues. The V end was cut by 6 bases, the J end by 6 bases, with 9 bases between. Per the germline V gene, CDR1 is MNHEY and CDR2 is SVGAGI. For the CDR3, the DNA is TGTGCCAGCAGCGGACTAAGCAATGAGCAGTTCTTC. This sequence encodes CASSGLSNEQFF.

This chain connects TRBV29-1 to TRBJ1-1; D may be TRBD1 (5 bases). V was cut by 1 base and J by 2 bases, with 5 bases left in between. Germline-derived CDR1 and CDR2 are SQVTM and ANQGSEA. The CDR3 contains 12 residues. The CDR3 sequence: CSVEGGNTEAFF. DNA of the CDR3: TGCAGCGTTGAAGGGGGCAACACTGAAGCTTTCTTT. Filled out from reference TRBV29-1 and TRBJ1-1, the complete variable domain reads SAVISQKPSRDICQRGTSLTIQCQVDSQVTMMFWYRQQPGQSLTLIATANQGSEATYESGFVIDKFPISRPNLTFSTLTVSNMSPEDSSIYLCSVEGGNTEAFFGQGTRLTVV.

The V and J genes are TRBV6-5 and TRBJ2-5; a weak D match, TRBD1 (5 bases). From germline, CDR1 is MNHEY and CDR2 SVGAGI. This CDR3 is built from 14 residues. V lost 0 bases, J lost 2 bases, and 7 bases lay in between. CDR3 DNA: TGTGCCAGCAGTTACTCGAACAGGCAAGAGACCCAGTACTTC. Translation gives CASSYSNRQETQYF.